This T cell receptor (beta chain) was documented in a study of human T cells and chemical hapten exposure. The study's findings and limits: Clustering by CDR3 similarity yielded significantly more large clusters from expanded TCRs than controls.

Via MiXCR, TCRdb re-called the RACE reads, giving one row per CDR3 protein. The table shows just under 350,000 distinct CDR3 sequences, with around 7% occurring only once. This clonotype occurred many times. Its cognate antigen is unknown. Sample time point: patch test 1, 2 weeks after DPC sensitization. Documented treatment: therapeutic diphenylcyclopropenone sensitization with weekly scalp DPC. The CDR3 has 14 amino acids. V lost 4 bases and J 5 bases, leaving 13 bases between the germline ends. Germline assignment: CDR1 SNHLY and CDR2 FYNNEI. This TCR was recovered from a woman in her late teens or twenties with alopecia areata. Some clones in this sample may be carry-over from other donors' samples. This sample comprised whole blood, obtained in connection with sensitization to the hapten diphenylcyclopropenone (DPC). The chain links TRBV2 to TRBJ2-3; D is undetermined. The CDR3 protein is CASSAKLAIDTQYF. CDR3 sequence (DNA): TGTGCCAGCAGTGCGAAACTGGCGATAGATACGCAGTATTTT.